Below, 9 T cell receptor beta chains from the same sample are listed, as sequenced in a study of OX40 agonist ivuxolimab in advanced cancers. The protocol was immunoSEQ multiplex PCR, while the TCRdb copy is restricted to in-frame clones and leaves out a portion. The sample lists roughly 66,000 clones; roughly four fifths were seen once. The sequenced sample was CD4+ or CD8+ T cells sorted from blood, obtained in a trial of the OX40 agonist ivuxolimab. The receptors shown here come from an adult with an advanced solid tumor such as melanoma, head and neck, liver or kidney cancer.

The J gene is TRBJ2-1, the V gene TRBV4-1, with 14 nucleotides matching TRBD2. V shed 4 bases, J shed 0 bases, and the junction held 8 bases outside the gene matches. This CDR3 contains 19 residues. Germline V gene lookup returns CDR1 MGHRA and CDR2 YSYEKL. In DNA, the CDR3 is TGCGCCAGCAGCCGACCGACTAGCGGGAGGGTTGGCTCCTACAATGAGCAGTTCTTC. Amino acid sequence: CASSRPTSGRVGSYNEQFF.

The genes are TRBV10-3 and TRBJ2-1; D tentatively reads TRBD1 or TRBD2 (5 bases each). The CDR3 contains 14 residues. Germline V CDR1 and CDR2: ENHRY, SYGVKD. V lost 2 bases to trimming and J lost 8 bases, with 13 bases between them. The CDR3 loop is CAISEGPGSDEQFF. The CDR3 region has the DNA TGTGCCATCAGTGAGGGGCCAGGGAGTGATGAGCAGTTCTTC.

J is TRBJ2-3 and V is TRBV5-1; TRBD2 matches 10 bases. Germline assignment: CDR1 SGHRS and CDR2 YFSETQ. The junction had 3 bases not matched to a gene; V was cut back by 1 base and J by 1 base. The CDR3 is 16 amino acids. The CDR3 DNA reads TGCGCCAGCAGCTTGAAAGCGGGAGGGGGCACAGATACGCAGTATTTT. This codes for CASSLKAGGGTDTQYF.

Written as DNA, the CDR3 is TGTGCCAGCAGCTTAGGCCGAATTGGCTACGAGCAGTACTTC. It encodes CASSLGRIGYEQYF. The chain combines TRBV7-3 with TRBJ2-7; D is unclear. Trimming took 2 bases from V and 3 from J, leaving 11 bases between them. This CDR3 has 14 residues. Germline lookup yields CDR1 SGHTA and CDR2 FQGTGA.

The gene calls are TRBV7-9 and TRBJ2-7; D unclear. The CDR3 is made up of 12 amino acids. Germline CDR1 and CDR2: SEHNR and FQNEAQ (reference sequence). Trimming stripped 1 base from V and 4 bases from J, with 5 bases between. The CDR3 spells CASSLVGYEQYF. The CDR3 DNA is TGTGCCAGCAGCTTAGTGGGGTACGAGCAGTACTTC.

V is TRBV6-1 and J is TRBJ2-2; TRBD1 aligns across 7 bases. With V trimmed by 7 bases and J by 5 bases, 7 bases remained unmatched. This CDR3 contains 14 residues. Germline CDR1 reads MNHNS; CDR2 reads SASEGT. CDR3 nucleotide sequence: TGTGCCAGCACCCAGTACAGGGGAACCGGGGAGCTGTTTTTT. Translating it yields CASTQYRGTGELFF.

In its sample, this clone was seen once. V is TRBV4-2 and J is TRBJ1-6; 9 positions match TRBD1. Germline V gene lookup returns CDR1 LGHNA and CDR2 YNFKEQ. The CDR3 length is 16 residues. With V trimmed by 5 bases and J by 7 bases, 9 bases remained unmatched. The CDR3 sequence: CASSAQQGALNSPLHF. CDR3 in DNA: TGTGCCAGCAGCGCCCAACAGGGGGCCTTAAATTCACCCCTCCACTTT.

The rearrangement joins TRBV7-8 to TRBJ2-2; D is uncertain. Germline V CDR1 and CDR2: SGHVS, FQNEAQ. The CDR3 is 16 residues long. With 1 base removed from V and 8 bases from J, the gap between germline ends came to 17 bases. DNA of the CDR3: TGTGCCAGCAGCTTAGTCGCGTCCTCGCGAGAAGGGGAGCTGTTTTTT. Amino acid sequence: CASSLVASSREGELFF.

This sequence joins TRBV7-2 and TRBJ2-1; the D gene is possibly TRBD2 (6 bases). V was clipped by 1 base and J by 1 base, with 11 bases between them. CDR1 and CDR2 from the germline V gene are SGHTA and FQGNSA. The CDR3 is made up of 16 amino acids. The CDR3 coding sequence is TGTGCCAGCAGCTTAGAGGGGCGGGGTTCCTACAATGAGCAGTTCTTC. Its protein is CASSLEGRGSYNEQFF.